This paragraph covers one T cell receptor (beta chain) sequence. The sample originates from a study of blood T cell repertoires in COVID-19. Study as a whole: Acute and convalescent COVID-19 samples came from the United States, Italy and Spain. T cells, B-cell-depleted T cells, or PBMCs supplied cDNA or gDNA.

Original methodology: The authors estimated nucleated cell counts from reference gene primer amplification. TCRdb's table, derived via immunoSEQ multiplex PCR, lists solely in-frame clones and lacks some. V, J and clone size derive from that table, while D and trimming were established from the DNA sequence. The repertoire has roughly 570,000 clones, about 89% of them found once; the top ten carry 7.8%. This CDR3 is 14 amino acids long. Between the trimmed V and J ends, which lost 2 bases and 3 bases, there was a span of 11 bases. Germline loops: CDR1 SGHNT, CDR2 YYREEE (reference sequence). Sequencing input: peripheral blood. The rearrangement uses TRBV5-4 and TRBJ1-2; the D gene is possibly TRBD1 (6 bases). This TCR was recovered from a woman in her fifties or sixties with COVID-19, enrolled during active disease. Written as DNA, the CDR3 is TGTGCCAGCAGCTTCGGGGACAACGACTATGGCTACACCTTC. This sequence encodes CASSFGDNDYGYTF.